The clone carrying this TCR beta chain came up many times. The germline gene is not matched at one end of the junction; a read error may be the cause. The data derive from a study of blood T cells in healthy people across ages. The authors ran a second PCR of roughly 6 to 11 cycles using a sample-barcoded 5' primer and a J-beta primer mix. Every cDNA was tagged by a template-switch adaptor with 12 random nucleotides. Every sample returned 3 million or more CDR3-containing paired-end reads. TCRdb reanalysed the 5' RACE reads using MiXCR and keeps one entry per CDR3 protein. The sample carries about 1.8 million distinct CDR3 sequences, just under 50% recorded once. CDR1 and CDR2 from the germline V gene are SGHRS and YFSETQ. The CDR3 runs to 11 residues.

This chain uses TRBV5-1 with TRBJ2-1, with D possibly matching TRBD1 (6 bases). This clonotype was obtained from a woman aged 40 to 50 in good health. Specimen: blood. CDR3 residues: CASSLGGEQFF. The DNA of the CDR3 is TGTGCCAGCAGCTTAGGGGGTGAGCAGTTCTTC. Variable domain in full (rest from reference TRBV5-1 and TRBJ2-1): KAGVTQTPRYLIKTRGQQVTLSCSPISGHRSVSWYQQTPGQGLQFLFEYFSETQRNKGNFPGRFSGRQFSNSRSEMNVSTLELGDSALYLCASSLGGEQFFGPGTRLTVL.